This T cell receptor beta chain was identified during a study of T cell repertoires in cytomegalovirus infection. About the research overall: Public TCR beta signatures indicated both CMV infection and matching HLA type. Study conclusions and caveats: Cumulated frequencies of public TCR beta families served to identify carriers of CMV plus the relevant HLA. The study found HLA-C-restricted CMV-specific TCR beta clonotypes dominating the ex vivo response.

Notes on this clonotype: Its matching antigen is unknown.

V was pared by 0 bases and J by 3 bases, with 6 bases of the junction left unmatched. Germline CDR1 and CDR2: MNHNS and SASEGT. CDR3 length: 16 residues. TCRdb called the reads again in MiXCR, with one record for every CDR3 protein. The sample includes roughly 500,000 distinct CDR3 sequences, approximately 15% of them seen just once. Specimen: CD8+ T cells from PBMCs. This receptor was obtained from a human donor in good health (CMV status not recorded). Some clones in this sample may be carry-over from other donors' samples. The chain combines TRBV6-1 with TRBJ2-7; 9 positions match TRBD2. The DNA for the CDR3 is TGTGCCAGCAGTGAAGCGCGGGTGACTAGCGGCTACGAGCAGTACGTC. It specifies CASSEARVTSGYEQYV.